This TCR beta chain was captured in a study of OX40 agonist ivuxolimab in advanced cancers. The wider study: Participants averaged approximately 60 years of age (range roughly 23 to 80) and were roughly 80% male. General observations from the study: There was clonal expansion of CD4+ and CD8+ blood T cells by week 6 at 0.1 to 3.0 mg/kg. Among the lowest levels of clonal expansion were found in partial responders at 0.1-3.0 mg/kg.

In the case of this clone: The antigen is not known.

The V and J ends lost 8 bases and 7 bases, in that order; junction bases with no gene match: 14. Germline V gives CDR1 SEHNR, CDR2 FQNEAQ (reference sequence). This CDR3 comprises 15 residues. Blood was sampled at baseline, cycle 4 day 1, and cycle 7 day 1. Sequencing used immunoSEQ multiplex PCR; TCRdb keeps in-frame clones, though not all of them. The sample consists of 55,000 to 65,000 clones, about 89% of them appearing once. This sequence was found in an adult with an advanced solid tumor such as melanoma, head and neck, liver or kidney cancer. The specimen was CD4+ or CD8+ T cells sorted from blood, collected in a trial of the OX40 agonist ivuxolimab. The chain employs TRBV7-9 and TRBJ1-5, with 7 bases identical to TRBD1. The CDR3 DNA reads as TGTGCCAGCTCGCTCGGGTCAGGGGGAACCCAGCCCCAGCATTTT. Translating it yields CASSLGSGGTQPQHF.